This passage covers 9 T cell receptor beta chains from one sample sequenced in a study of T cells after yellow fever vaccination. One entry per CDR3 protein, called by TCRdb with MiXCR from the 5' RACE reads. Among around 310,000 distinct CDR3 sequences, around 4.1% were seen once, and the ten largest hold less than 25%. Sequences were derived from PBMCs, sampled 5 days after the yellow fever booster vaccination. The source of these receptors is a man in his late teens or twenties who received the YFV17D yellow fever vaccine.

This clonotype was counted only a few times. In DNA, the CDR3 is TGCAGTGCTAAGGGGGGTGAAAGCAGGAATCAGCCCCAGCATTTT. Its translation is CSAKGGESRNQPQHF. The chain carries TRBV20-1 and TRBJ1-5; the D gene is possibly TRBD1 (6 bases). Trimming cost V 4 bases and J 4 bases, with 17 bases left between them. Germline V gene sequence: CDR1 DFQATT, CDR2 SNEGSKA (reference sequence). The CDR3 runs 15 residues.

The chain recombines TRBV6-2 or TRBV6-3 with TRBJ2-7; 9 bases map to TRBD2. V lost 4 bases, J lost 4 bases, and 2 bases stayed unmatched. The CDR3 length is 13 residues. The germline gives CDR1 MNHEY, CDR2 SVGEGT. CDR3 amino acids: CASSWTSVYEQYF. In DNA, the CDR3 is TGTGCCAGCAGTTGGACTAGCGTGTACGAGCAGTACTTC.

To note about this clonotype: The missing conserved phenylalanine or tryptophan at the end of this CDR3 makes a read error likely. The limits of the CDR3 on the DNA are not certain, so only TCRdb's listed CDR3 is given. Here the CDR3 reads CASSSRFGN. The V call is TRBV2, the J call TRBJ2-3. Germline V gives CDR1 SNHLY, CDR2 FYNNEI. The CDR3 comprises 9 residues, both ends counted.

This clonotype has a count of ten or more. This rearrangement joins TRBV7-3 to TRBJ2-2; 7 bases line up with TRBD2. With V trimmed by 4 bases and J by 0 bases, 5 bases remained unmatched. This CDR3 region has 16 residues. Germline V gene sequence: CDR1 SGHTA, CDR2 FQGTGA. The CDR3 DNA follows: TGTGCCAGCAGCTCGACTAGCCTGACGAACACCGGGGAGCTGTTTTTT. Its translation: CASSSTSLTNTGELFF.

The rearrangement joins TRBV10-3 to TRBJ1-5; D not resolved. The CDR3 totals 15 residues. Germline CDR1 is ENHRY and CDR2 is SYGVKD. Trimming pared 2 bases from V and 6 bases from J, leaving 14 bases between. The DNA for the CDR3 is TGTGCCATCAGTGAGGGAGTCGGGGTAAGTCAGCCCCAGCATTTT. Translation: CAISEGVGVSQPQHF.

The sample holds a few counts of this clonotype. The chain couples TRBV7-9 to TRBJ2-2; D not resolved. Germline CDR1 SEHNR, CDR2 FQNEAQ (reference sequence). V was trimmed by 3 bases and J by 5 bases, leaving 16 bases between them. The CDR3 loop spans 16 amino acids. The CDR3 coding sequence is TGTGCCAGCAGCTTTCACCCCTTAGCAGGTACCGGGGAGCTGTTTTTT. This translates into CASSFHPLAGTGELFF.

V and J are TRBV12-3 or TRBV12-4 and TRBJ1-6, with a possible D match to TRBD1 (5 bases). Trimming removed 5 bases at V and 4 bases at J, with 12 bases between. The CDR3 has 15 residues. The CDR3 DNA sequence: TGTGCCAGCAGTCCGGGGACCGAATATAATTCACCCCTCCACTTT. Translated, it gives CASSPGTEYNSPLHF.

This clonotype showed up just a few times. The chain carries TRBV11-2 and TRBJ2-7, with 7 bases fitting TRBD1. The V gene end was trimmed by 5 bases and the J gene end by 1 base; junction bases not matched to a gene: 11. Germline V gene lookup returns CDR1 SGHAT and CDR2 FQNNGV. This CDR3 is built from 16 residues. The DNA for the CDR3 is TGTGCCAGCAGCGGGCGACAGGGTACGGGGTCCTACGAGCAGTACTTC. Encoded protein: CASSGRQGTGSYEQYF. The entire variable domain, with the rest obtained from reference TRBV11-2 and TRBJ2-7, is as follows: EAGVAQSPRYKIIEKRQSVAFWCNPISGHATLYWYQQILGQGPKLLIQFQNNGVVDDSQLPKDRFSAERLKGVDSTLKIQPAKLEDSAVYLCASSGRQGTGSYEQYFGPGTRLTVT.

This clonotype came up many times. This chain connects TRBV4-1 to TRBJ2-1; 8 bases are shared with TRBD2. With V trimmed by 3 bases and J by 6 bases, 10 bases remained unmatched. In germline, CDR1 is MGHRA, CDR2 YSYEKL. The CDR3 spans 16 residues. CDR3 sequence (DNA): TGCGCCAGCAGCCACCTTGGGACTAGTCCCGGCAATGAGCAGTTCTTC. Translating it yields CASSHLGTSPGNEQFF.